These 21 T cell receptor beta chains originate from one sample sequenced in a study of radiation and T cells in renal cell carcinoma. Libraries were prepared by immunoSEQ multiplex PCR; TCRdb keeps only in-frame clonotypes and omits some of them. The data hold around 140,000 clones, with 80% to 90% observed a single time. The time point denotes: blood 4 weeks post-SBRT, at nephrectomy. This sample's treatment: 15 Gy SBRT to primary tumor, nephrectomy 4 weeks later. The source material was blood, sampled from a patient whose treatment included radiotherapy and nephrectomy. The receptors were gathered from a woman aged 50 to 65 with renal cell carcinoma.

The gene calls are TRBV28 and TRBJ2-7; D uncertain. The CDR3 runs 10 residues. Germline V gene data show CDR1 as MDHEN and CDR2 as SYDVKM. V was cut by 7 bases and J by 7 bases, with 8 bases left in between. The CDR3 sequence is CASTGREQYF. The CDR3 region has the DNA TGTGCCAGCACCGGAAGGGAGCAGTACTTC.

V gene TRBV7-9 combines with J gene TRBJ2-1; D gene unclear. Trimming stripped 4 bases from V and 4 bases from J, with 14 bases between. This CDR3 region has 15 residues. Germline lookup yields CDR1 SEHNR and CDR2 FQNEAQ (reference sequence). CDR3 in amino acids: CASSYGPPTYNEQFF. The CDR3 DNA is TGTGCCAGCAGCTACGGACCGCCTACGTACAATGAGCAGTTCTTC.

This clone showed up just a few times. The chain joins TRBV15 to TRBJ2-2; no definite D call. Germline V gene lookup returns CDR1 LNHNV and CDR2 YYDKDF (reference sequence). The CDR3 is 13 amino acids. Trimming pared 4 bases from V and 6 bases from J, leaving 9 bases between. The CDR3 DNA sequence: TGTGCCACCAGCATTGGTCTGTCCGGGGAGCTGTTTTTT. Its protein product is CATSIGLSGELFF.

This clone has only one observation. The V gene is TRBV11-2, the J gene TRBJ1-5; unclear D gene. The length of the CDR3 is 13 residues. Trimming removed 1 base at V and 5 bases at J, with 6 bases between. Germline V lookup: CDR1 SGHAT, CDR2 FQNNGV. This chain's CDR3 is CASSLVLDQPQHF. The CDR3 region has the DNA TGTGCCAGCAGCTTAGTGTTGGATCAGCCCCAGCATTTT.

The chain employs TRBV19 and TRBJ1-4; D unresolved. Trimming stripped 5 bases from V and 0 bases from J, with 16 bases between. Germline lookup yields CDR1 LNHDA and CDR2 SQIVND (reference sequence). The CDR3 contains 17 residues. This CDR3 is CASSPTRQAATNEKLFF. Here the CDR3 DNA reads TGTGCCAGTAGTCCGACGAGGCAAGCTGCAACTAATGAAAAACTGTTTTTT.

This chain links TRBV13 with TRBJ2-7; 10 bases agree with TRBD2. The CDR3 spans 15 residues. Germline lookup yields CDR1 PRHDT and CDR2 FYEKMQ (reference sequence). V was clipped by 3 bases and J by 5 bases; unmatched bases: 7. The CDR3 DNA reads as TGTGCCAGCAGCTTTTGGACTAGCGGTTCACACGAGCAGTACTTC. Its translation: CASSFWTSGSHEQYF.

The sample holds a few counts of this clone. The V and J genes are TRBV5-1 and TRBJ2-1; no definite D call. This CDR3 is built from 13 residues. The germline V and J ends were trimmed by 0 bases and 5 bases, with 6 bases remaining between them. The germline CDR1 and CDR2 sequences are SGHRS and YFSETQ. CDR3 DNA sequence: TGCGCCAGCAGCTTGGATGTGGACAATGAGCAGTTCTTC. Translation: CASSLDVDNEQFF.

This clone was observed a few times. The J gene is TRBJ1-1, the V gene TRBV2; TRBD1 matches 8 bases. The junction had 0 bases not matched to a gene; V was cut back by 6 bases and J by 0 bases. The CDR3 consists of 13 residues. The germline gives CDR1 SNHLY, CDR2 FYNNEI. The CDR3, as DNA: TGTGCCAGCAGGGACAGGGTGAACACTGAAGCTTTCTTT. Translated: CASRDRVNTEAFF.

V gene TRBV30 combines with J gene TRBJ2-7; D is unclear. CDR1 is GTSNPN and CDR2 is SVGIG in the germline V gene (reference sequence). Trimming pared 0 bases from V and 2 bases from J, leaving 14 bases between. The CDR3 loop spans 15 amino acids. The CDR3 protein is CAWSVQYKDTYEQYF. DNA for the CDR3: TGTGCCTGGAGTGTACAGTATAAAGATACCTACGAGCAGTACTTC.

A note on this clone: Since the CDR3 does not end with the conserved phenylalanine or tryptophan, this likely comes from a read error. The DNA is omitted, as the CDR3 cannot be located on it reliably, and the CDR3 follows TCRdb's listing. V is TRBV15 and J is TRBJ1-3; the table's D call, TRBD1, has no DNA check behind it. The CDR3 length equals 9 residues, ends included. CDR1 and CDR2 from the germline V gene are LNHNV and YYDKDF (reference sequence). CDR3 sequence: CATSRPDKA.

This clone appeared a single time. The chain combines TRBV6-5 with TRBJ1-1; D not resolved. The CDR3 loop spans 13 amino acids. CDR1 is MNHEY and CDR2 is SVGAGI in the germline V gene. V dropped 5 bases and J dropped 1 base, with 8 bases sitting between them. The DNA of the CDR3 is TGTGCCAGCAGTCCTTTAGGGAACACTGAAGCTTTCTTT. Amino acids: CASSPLGNTEAFF.

Written as DNA, the CDR3 is TGTGCCAGCAGCGTTGCTAACCCGGGACAGTCCCACGAGCAGTACTTC. Its protein product is CASSVANPGQSHEQYF. J is TRBJ2-7 and V is TRBV7-4; TRBD1 agrees at 7 bases. CDR1 and CDR2 from the germline V gene are SGHVT and SQSDAQ. CDR3 size: 16 residues. V trimming: 5 bases; J trimming: 5 bases; junction bases outside the gene matches: 15.

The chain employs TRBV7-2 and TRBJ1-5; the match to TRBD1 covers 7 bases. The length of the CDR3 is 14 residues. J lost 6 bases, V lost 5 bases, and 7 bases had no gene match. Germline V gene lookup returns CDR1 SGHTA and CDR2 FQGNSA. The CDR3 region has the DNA TGTGCCAGCAGCATTACAGGGGCTGGTCAGCCCCAGCATTTT. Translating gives CASSITGAGQPQHF.

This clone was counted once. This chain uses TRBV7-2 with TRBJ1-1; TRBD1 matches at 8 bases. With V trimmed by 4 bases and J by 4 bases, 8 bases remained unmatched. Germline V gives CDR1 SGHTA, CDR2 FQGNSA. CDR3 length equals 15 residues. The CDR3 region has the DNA TGTGCCAGCAGCTCGCGGACAGGGAGGAGCACTGAAGCTTTCTTT. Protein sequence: CASSSRTGRSTEAFF.

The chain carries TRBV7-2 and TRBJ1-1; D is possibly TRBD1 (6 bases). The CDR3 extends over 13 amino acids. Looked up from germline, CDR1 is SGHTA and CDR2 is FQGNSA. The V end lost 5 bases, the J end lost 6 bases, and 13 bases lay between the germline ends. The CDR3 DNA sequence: TGTGCCAGCAGCCCATCCGGACAGTCTGAAGCTTTCTTT. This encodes CASSPSGQSEAFF.

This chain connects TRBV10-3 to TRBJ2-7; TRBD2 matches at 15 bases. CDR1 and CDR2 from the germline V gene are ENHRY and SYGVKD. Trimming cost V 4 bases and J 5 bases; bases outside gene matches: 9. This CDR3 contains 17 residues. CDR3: CAISAYRTSGGVDEQYF. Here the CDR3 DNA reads TGTGCCATCAGTGCCTATCGGACTAGCGGGGGGGTTGACGAGCAGTACTTC.

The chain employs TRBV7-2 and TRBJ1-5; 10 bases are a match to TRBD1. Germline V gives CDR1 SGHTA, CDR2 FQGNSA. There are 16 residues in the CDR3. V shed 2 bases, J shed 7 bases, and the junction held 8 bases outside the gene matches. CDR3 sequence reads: CASSLTQGDRGQPQHF. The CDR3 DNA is TGTGCCAGCAGCTTAACTCAGGGGGACAGGGGACAGCCCCAGCATTTT.

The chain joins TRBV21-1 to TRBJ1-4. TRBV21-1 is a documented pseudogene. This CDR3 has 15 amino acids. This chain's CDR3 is CASNLEGGINEKLFF. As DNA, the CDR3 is TGTGCCAGCAACTTAGAGGGAGGGATTAATGAAAAACTGTTTTTT.

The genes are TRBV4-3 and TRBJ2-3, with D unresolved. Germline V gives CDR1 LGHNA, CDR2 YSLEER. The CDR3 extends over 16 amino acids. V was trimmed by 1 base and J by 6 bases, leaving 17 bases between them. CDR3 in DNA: TGCGCCAGCAGCCAAGGGGCAGGTCGCCGCTTGGATACGCAGTATTTT. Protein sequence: CASSQGAGRRLDTQYF.

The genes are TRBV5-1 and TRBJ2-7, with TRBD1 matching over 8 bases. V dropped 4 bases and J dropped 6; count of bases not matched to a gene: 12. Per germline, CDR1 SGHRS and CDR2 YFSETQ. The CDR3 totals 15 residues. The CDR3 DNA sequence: TGCGCCAGCAGCCTGAATCGGCAGGGGGCTTCCGAGCAGTACTTC. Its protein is CASSLNRQGASEQYF.

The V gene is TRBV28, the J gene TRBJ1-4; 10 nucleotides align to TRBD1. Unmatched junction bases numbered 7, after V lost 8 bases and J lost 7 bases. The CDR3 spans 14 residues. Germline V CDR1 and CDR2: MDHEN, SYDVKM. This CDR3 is CASGTGDRGEKLFF. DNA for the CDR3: TGTGCCAGCGGTACCGGGGACAGGGGTGAAAAACTGTTTTTT.